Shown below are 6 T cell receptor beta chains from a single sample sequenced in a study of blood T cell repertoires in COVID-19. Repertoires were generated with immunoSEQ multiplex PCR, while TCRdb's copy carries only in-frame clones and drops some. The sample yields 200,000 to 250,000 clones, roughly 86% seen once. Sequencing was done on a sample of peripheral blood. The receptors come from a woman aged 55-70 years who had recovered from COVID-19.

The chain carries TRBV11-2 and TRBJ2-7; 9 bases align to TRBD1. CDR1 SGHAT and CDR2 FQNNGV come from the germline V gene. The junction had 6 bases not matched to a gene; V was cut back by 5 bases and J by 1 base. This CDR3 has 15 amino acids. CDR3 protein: CASSPGTGWSYEQYF. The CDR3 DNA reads TGTGCCAGCAGCCCCGGGACAGGGTGGTCCTACGAGCAGTACTTC.

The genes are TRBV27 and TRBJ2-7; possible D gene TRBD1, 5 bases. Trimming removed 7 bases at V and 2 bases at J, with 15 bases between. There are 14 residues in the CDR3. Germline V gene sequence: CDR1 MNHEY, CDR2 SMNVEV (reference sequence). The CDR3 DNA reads TGTGCCAGCAAGGGGCAACGCACACCCTACGAGCAGTACTTC. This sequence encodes CASKGQRTPYEQYF.

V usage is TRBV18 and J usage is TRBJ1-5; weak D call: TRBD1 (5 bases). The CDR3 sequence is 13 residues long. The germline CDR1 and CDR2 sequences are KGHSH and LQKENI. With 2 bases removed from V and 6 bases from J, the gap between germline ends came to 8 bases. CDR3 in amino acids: CASSPGGAQPQHF. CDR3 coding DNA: TGTGCCAGCTCACCAGGAGGGGCTCAGCCCCAGCATTTT.

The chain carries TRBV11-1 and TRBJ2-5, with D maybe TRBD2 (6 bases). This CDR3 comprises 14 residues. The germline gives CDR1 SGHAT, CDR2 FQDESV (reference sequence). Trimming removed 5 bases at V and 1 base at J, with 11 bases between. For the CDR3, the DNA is TGTGCCAGCAGCCCGCGGGACGGCCAAGAGACCCAGTACTTC. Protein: CASSPRDGQETQYF.

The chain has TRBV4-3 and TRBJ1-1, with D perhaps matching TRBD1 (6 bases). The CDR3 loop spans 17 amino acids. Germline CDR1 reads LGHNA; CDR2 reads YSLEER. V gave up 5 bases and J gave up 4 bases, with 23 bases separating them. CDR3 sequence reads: CASSGGMRGGWGTEAFF. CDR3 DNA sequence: TGCGCCAGCAGCGGCGGCATGCGGGGGGGCTGGGGCACTGAAGCTTTCTTT.

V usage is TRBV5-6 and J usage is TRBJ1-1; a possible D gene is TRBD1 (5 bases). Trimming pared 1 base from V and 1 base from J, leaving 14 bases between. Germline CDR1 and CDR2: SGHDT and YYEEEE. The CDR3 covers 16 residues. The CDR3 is CASSLTPWRGNTEAFF. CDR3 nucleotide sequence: TGTGCCAGCAGCTTGACCCCCTGGAGGGGGAACACTGAAGCTTTCTTT.